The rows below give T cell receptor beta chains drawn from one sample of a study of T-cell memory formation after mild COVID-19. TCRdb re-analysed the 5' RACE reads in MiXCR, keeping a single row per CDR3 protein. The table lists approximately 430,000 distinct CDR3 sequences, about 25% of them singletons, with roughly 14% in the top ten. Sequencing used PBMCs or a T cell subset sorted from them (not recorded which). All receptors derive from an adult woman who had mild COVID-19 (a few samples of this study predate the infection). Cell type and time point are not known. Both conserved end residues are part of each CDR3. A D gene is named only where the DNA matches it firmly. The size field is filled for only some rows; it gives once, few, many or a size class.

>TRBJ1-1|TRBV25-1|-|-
TGTGCCAGCAGTAATCATGGGGACACTGAAGCTTTCTTT
CASSNHGDTEAFF
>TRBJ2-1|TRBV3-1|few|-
TGTGCCAGCAGCCAAACCCGGGGGGGACAGGGCTCCTACAATGAGCAGTTCTTC
CASSQTRGGQGSYNEQFF
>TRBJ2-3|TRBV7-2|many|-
TGTGCCAGCAGCCCACAGTCTAGCACAGATACGCAGTATTTT
CASSPQSSTDTQYF
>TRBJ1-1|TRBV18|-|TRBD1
TGTGCCAGCTCAACGACTGGGACAGGGAACACTGAAGCTTTCTTT
CASSTTGTGNTEAFF
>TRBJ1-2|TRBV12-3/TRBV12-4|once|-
TGTGCCAGCAGTACGGACGGCTCTGGTTACACCTTC
CASSTDGSGYTF
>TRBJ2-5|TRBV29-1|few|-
TGCAGCGCTGTAAAGAGGGGTCCCCAAGAGACCCAGTACTTC
CSAVKRGPQETQYF
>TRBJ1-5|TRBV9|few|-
TGTGCCAGCAGCGTAGATGCGGGCCGGGGGCCCCAGCATTTT
CASSVDAGRGPQHF
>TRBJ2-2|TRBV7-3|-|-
TGTGCCAGCAGCTTAGAGGCGGGGGACATCTCCACCGGGGAGCTGTTTTTT
CASSLEAGDISTGELFF
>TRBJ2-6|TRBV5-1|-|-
TGCGCCAGCAGTCCCGACAGGGGACTAGTTGGTGGGGCCAACGTCCTGACTTTC
CASSPDRGLVGGANVLTF
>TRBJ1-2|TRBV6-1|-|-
TGTGCCAGCAGTGAGCGGGACATCTATGGCTACACCTTC
CASSERDIYGYTF
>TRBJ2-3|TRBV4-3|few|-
TGCGCCAGCAGCCAGTCCCTTGAGGGCCGAGACCTGATAGGGCAGTATTTT
CASSQSLEGRDLIGQYF
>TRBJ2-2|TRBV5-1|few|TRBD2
TGCGCCAGCAGCTGGATAGCGGGGGCCACCACCGGGGAGCTGTTTTTT
CASSWIAGATTGELFF
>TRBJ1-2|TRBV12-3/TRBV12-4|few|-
TGTGCCAGCAGTTTACAGGCAGCCAGCTATGGCTACACCTTC
CASSLQAASYGYTF
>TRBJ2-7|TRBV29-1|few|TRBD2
TGCAGCGCATCCGGGACTAGAAAATCCGAGCAGTACTTC
CSASGTRKSEQYF
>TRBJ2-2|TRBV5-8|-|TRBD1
TGTGCCAGCAGCCTCCGGGACAGGGCCTTCACCGGGGAGCTGTTTTTT
CASSLRDRAFTGELFF